The 20 T cell receptor beta chains presented below share a single source sample, sequenced in a study of cytomegalovirus exposure and HLA in healthy donors (dated by TCRdb to about 2017). Library preparation employed the immunoSEQ multiplex PCR assay. For the multiplex PCR, a mixture combining 60 forward primers for TCR Vbeta segments and 13 reverse primers for TCR Jbeta segments was used. This is the immuneACCESS table as TCRdb keeps it, with only in-frame sequences that have V and J called. A part of the clones is gone; compared with another copy, unresolved V genes explain less than half, and the rest is unexplained. This sample gives 120,000 or so clones in total; roughly 78% of them show up just once. 6.3% of the sample comes from the top ten. Sequenced input: PBMCs. Receptor source: a woman in her 40s in good health and CMV-seronegative.

Worth noting for this clone: One junction end disagrees with the germline gene, perhaps due to a read error. V usage is TRBV5-1 and J usage is TRBJ2-6; possibly TRBD1 for D (5 bases). CDR3 length: 15 residues. The germline V gene encodes CDR1 SGHRS and CDR2 YFSETQ. The CDR3 sequence is CASSLARTGANGLTF. Written as DNA, the CDR3 is TGCGCCAGCAGCTTGGCTCGCACTGGGGCCAACGGCCTGACTTTC.

V and J are TRBV19 and TRBJ1-4, with TRBD1 as a possible D gene (5 bases). Germline assignment: CDR1 LNHDA and CDR2 SQIVND (reference sequence). The CDR3 has 15 residues. V lost 6 bases, J lost 4 bases, and 15 bases lay in between. The CDR3 loop is CASSSPDRYNEKLFF. CDR3 DNA sequence: TGTGCCAGTAGCTCTCCAGACAGATATAATGAAAAACTGTTTTTT.

The chain has TRBV5-1 and TRBJ2-5, with 10 bases that match TRBD1. The trim removed 3 bases at V and 5 bases at J, leaving 4 bases unmatched. This CDR3 has 14 residues. In germline, CDR1 is SGHRS, CDR2 YFSETQ. DNA of the CDR3: TGCGCCAGCAGCTGGGGACAGGGGACGGAGACCCAGTACTTC. This encodes CASSWGQGTETQYF.

This rearrangement joins TRBV28 to TRBJ1-2, with D possibly TRBD1 on 5 matching bases. The CDR3 is 14 residues long. The germline gives CDR1 MDHEN, CDR2 SYDVKM. Trimming stripped 5 bases from V and 3 bases from J, with 13 bases between. The CDR3 region is CASSGAGWDYGYTF. CDR3 in DNA: TGTGCCAGCAGTGGGGCAGGGTGGGACTATGGCTACACCTTC.

The rearrangement uses TRBV5-1 and TRBJ2-7, with TRBD1 identical over 9 bases. In germline, CDR1 is SGHRS, CDR2 YFSETQ. Unmatched junction bases numbered 8, after V lost 4 bases and J lost 6 bases. The length of the CDR3 is 14 residues. The CDR3 protein is CASSLRTGVVEQYF. CDR3 in DNA: TGCGCCAGCAGCCTTCGGACAGGGGTCGTCGAGCAGTACTTC.

V is TRBV11-1 and J is TRBJ2-1; D unclear. This CDR3 region has 14 residues. The germline V gene has CDR1 SGHAT and CDR2 FQDESV (reference sequence). V gave up 2 bases and J gave up 8 bases, with 13 bases separating them. CDR3 protein: CASSLFSRGDEQFF. The CDR3 DNA reads TGTGCCAGCAGCTTATTTAGCCGCGGCGATGAGCAGTTCTTC.

This clone was counted a single time. The chain has TRBV27 and TRBJ1-5; D is uncertain. This CDR3 is built from 15 residues. From germline, CDR1 is MNHEY and CDR2 SMNVEV (reference sequence). Trimming pared 5 bases from V and 7 bases from J, leaving 18 bases between. Written as DNA, the CDR3 is TGTGCCAGCAGTCCGATCCGAACAACGGGACAGCCCCAGCATTTT. This gives the protein CASSPIRTTGQPQHF.

V and J are TRBV6-6 and TRBJ1-2; 7 positions agree with TRBD1. CDR3 length: 14 residues. Germline-derived CDR1 and CDR2 are MNHNY and SVGAGI (reference sequence). Germline trimming cut 0 bases from V and 4 bases from J; bases unmatched to any gene: 2. CDR3 loop: CASSYSSGGYGYTF. As DNA, the CDR3 is TGTGCCAGCAGTTACTCGTCAGGGGGCTATGGCTACACCTTC.

The V and J genes are TRBV6-1 and TRBJ2-1; 8 positions match TRBD1. V trimming: 5 bases; J trimming: 4 bases; junction bases outside the gene matches: 7. Germline values: CDR1 MNHNS, CDR2 SASEGT. This CDR3 region has 15 residues. The CDR3 loop is CASSPGTGTYNEQFF. CDR3 DNA: TGTGCCAGCAGTCCAGGGACAGGCACTTACAATGAGCAGTTCTTC.

The chain has TRBV7-9 and TRBJ1-3, with a weak D call TRBD1 (5 bases). Trimming removed 3 bases at V and 4 bases at J, with 10 bases between. From germline, CDR1 is SEHNR and CDR2 FQNEAQ (reference sequence). The CDR3 extends over 14 amino acids. The CDR3, as DNA: TGTGCCAGCAGCTTCGGGACTCCCGGAAACACCATATATTTT. The encoded protein is CASSFGTPGNTIYF.

The V call is TRBV9, the J call TRBJ1-6; D unclear. The CDR3 length is 15 residues. From germline, CDR1 is SGDLS and CDR2 YYNGEE. V was clipped by 0 bases and J by 3 bases, with 7 bases between them. The CDR3 protein is CASSVDSSYNSPLHF. The DNA of the CDR3 is TGTGCCAGCAGCGTAGATAGCAGCTATAATTCACCCCTCCACTTT.

J is TRBJ2-1 and V is TRBV5-4, with 10 bases lining up with TRBD2. V lost 1 base and J lost 5; bases outside the gene matches: 0. The CDR3 totals 14 residues. Germline values: CDR1 SGHNT, CDR2 YYREEE (reference sequence). The CDR3 loop reads CASSLTSGNNEQFF. Written as DNA, the CDR3 is TGTGCCAGCAGCTTGACTAGCGGGAACAATGAGCAGTTCTTC.

The chain recombines TRBV5-1 with TRBJ1-1; 9 positions match TRBD1. With 1 base clipped from V and 2 bases from J, the junction kept 0 bases outside the gene matches. Germline V gene lookup returns CDR1 SGHRS and CDR2 YFSETQ. This CDR3 comprises 14 residues. DNA for the CDR3: TGCGCCAGCAGCTTGACAGGGGGCAACACTGAAGCTTTCTTT. Its translation: CASSLTGGNTEAFF. Supplemented by reference TRBV5-1 and TRBJ1-1, the full variable domain reads KAGVTQTPRYLIKTRGQQVTLSCSPISGHRSVSWYQQTPGQGLQFLFEYFSETQRNKGNFPGRFSGRQFSNSRSEMNVSTLELGDSALYLCASSLTGGNTEAFFGQGTRLTVV.

The rearrangement joins TRBV6-5 to TRBJ2-5; 7 bases are shared with TRBD1. The assigned J gene may be wrong: the sequence end matches TRBJ2-7 better. The CDR3 sequence is 14 residues long. Looked up from germline, CDR1 is MNHEY and CDR2 is SVGAGI. This CDR3 is CASSYSGTDYEQYF. Written as DNA, the CDR3 is TGTGCCAGCAGTTACTCCGGGACAGATTACGAGCAGTACTTC.

The chain joins TRBV5-4 to TRBJ1-1; D unresolved. Looked up from germline, CDR1 is SGHNT and CDR2 is YYREEE (reference sequence). The V end was cut by 2 bases, the J end by 7 bases, with 9 bases between. The CDR3 runs to 12 residues. CDR3: CASSFSPDEAFF. CDR3 DNA: TGTGCCAGCAGCTTTAGCCCCGATGAAGCTTTCTTT. Based on the CDR3 plus reference TRBV5-4 and TRBJ1-1, the full variable domain is ETGVTQSPTHLIKTRGQQVTLRCSSQSGHNTVSWYQQALGQGPQFIFQYYREEENGRGNFPPRFSGLQFPNYSSELNVNALELDDSALYLCASSFSPDEAFFGQGTRLTVV.

The CDR3 nucleotides are TGTGCCAGCAGCTTATTGGTGGCCAACTACGAGCAGTACTTC. This codes for CASSLLVANYEQYF. This chain connects TRBV7-9 to TRBJ2-7; no reliable D call. V was trimmed by 2 bases and J by 3 bases, leaving 11 bases between them. The CDR3 has 14 residues. Looked up from germline, CDR1 is SEHNR and CDR2 is FQNEAQ (reference sequence). Combining the CDR3 with reference TRBV7-9 and TRBJ2-7 gives the whole variable domain DTGVSQNPRHKITKRGQNVTFRCDPISEHNRLYWYRQTLGQGPEFLTYFQNEAQLEKSRLLSDRFSAERPKGSFSTLEIQRTEQGDSAMYLCASSLLVANYEQYFGPGTRLTVT.

The V and J genes are TRBV6-4 and TRBJ2-1; TRBD2 aligns across 7 bases. V lost 2 bases and J lost 12; bases outside the gene matches: 7. The length of the CDR3 is 13 residues. The germline V gene encodes CDR1 MRHNA and CDR2 SNTAGT. The CDR3: CASSDGAGAVQFF. The CDR3 DNA sequence: TGTGCCAGCAGTGACGGGGCGGGAGCGGTGCAGTTCTTC.

The chain links TRBV6-5 to TRBJ1-1; the D gene is possibly TRBD1 (6 bases). This CDR3 region has 13 residues. Trimming removed 5 bases from V and 2 bases from J, with 9 bases in between. Germline loops: CDR1 MNHEY, CDR2 SVGAGI. The CDR3 reads CASSQQGNTEAFF. For the CDR3, the DNA is TGTGCCAGCAGTCAACAGGGAAACACTGAAGCTTTCTTT.

This chain links TRBV9 with TRBJ2-7, with a possible D match to TRBD2 (5 bases). CDR1 SGDLS and CDR2 YYNGEE come from the germline V gene. This CDR3 contains 14 residues. Trimming removed 4 bases from V and 2 bases from J, with 13 bases in between. CDR3 coding DNA: TGTGCCAGCAGCCAAGGAGGCGCCGCCTACGAGCAGTACTTC. Translation: CASSQGGAAYEQYF. The full variable domain, in which reference TRBV9 and TRBJ2-7 provide the parts outside the CDR3, is DSGVTQTPKHLITATGQRVTLRCSPRSGDLSVYWYQQSLDQGLQFLIQYYNGEERAKGNILERFSAQQFPDLHSELNLSSLELGDSALYFCASSQGGAAYEQYFGPGTRLTVT.

The chain links TRBV25-1 to TRBJ2-3; 8 bases match TRBD2. This CDR3 comprises 15 residues. J gave up 1 base and V 3 bases, and 3 bases lay outside the gene matches. The germline V gene encodes CDR1 MGHDK and CDR2 SYGVNS. The CDR3, as DNA: TGTGCCAGCAGTGATGCGGGAGGCCGCACAGATACGCAGTATTTT. It codes for CASSDAGGRTDTQYF. Full variable domain (rest looked up from reference TRBV25-1 and TRBJ2-3): EADIYQTPRYLVIGTGKKITLECSQTMGHDKMYWYQQDPGMELHLIHYSYGVNSTEKGDLSSESTVSRIRTEHFPLTLESARPSHTSQYLCASSDAGGRTDTQYFGPGTRLTVL.